The 13 T cell receptor beta chains listed next were all sequenced from one sample in a study of breast tumors, draining lymph nodes, adjacent tissues. Axillary draining lymph nodes of breast cancer patients supplied the node samples. MiXCR, applied by TCRdb to the multiplex PCR reads, yields one record per CDR3 protein. This table has about 230,000 distinct CDR3 sequences, roughly 32% appearing once. The sample was axillary lymph node tissue. These TCRs come from a female donor with breast cancer. Some clones in this sample may be carry-over from other donors' samples.

This clonotype showed up many times. The genes are TRBV11-2 and TRBJ2-2; D gene ambiguous. Looked up from germline, CDR1 is SGHAT and CDR2 is FQNNGV. V was trimmed by 5 bases and J by 7 bases, leaving 17 bases between them. The CDR3 has 15 residues. The CDR3 protein is CASSIAYRGSGELFF. The CDR3 bases are TGTGCCAGCAGCATCGCCTATCGAGGTAGCGGGGAGCTGTTTTTT.

Regarding this clonotype: A much larger clonotype is one base distant, so this may be a read error. This chain uses TRBV7-9 with TRBJ2-4, with 14 nucleotides matching TRBD2. CDR1 is SEHNR, CDR2 FQNEAQ, per germline (reference sequence). V was pared by 2 bases and J by 8 bases, with 17 bases of the junction left unmatched. This CDR3 region has 20 residues. The CDR3 loop reads CASSLTDGKGLAGAEYIQYF. The CDR3 bases are TGTGCCAGCAGCTTAACCGACGGTAAGGGACTAGCGGGAGCTGAATACATTCAGTACTTC. The complete variable domain, with remaining parts taken from reference TRBV7-9 and TRBJ2-4, reads DTGVSQNPRHKITKRGQNVTFRCDPISEHNRLYWYRQTLGQGPEFLTYFQNEAQLEKSRLLSDRFSAERPKGSFSTLEIQRTEQGDSAMYLCASSLTDGKGLAGAEYIQYFGAGTRLSVL.

This clonotype was counted ten times or more. The gene calls are TRBV7-2 and TRBJ2-3, with a possible D match to TRBD1 (6 bases). This CDR3 region has 14 residues. The V end lost 4 bases, the J end lost 4 bases, and 12 bases lay between the germline ends. Germline CDR1 is SGHTA and CDR2 is FQGNSA. CDR3 loop: CASSWQGLADTQYF. CDR3 nucleotide sequence: TGTGCCAGCAGCTGGCAGGGGTTGGCAGATACGCAGTATTTT.

V and J are TRBV18 and TRBJ1-2; TRBD1 might be the D (5 bases). CDR1 is KGHSH, CDR2 LQKENI, per germline. The CDR3 spans 14 residues. Trimming took 2 bases from V and 4 from J, leaving 11 bases between them. The DNA of the CDR3 is TGTGCCAGCTCACCAGCCAGGGATAGCTATGGCTACACCTTC. Translation gives CASSPARDSYGYTF.

This clonotype was counted at least ten times. V usage is TRBV2 and J usage is TRBJ2-3, with 8 bases aligning to TRBD2. The CDR3 has 15 amino acids. J lost 3 bases, V lost 2 bases, and 4 bases had no gene match. CDR1 and CDR2 from the germline V gene are SNHLY and FYNNEI. The CDR3 spells CASSEHGGRTDTQYF. The CDR3 DNA is TGTGCCAGCAGTGAACATGGCGGGAGGACAGATACGCAGTATTTT.

The sample holds a few counts of this clonotype. Just one base apart from a much larger clone, this may be a read error. This rearrangement joins TRBV4-3 to TRBJ2-1; D unclear. This CDR3 is built from 14 residues. Germline lookup yields CDR1 LGHNA and CDR2 YSLEER. CDR3 residues: CAGSQGGFGNEQFF. CDR3 in DNA: TGCGCCGGCAGCCAAGGTGGGTTCGGGAATGAGCAGTTCTTC.

The V and J genes are TRBV29-1 and TRBJ2-5; no definite D call. The CDR3 sequence is 16 residues long. The V gene's germline CDR1 is SQVTM and CDR2 ANQGSEA. Trimming took 6 bases from V and 3 from J, leaving 23 bases between them. CDR3 region: CSVRRNSSLVEETQYF. CDR3 DNA: TGCAGCGTCCGCCGAAATAGCAGTTTAGTGGAAGAGACCCAGTACTTC. The full variable domain, rest sourced from reference TRBV29-1 and TRBJ2-5, is SAVISQKPSRDICQRGTSLTIQCQVDSQVTMMFWYRQQPGQSLTLIATANQGSEATYESGFVIDKFPISRPNLTFSTLTVSNMSPEDSSIYLCSVRRNSSLVEETQYFGPGTRLLVL.

The chain carries TRBV10-3 and TRBJ2-3; 7 nucleotides line up with TRBD2. Germline values: CDR1 ENHRY, CDR2 SYGVKD. This CDR3 contains 14 residues. Losses at the gene ends were 3 bases for V and 0 bases for J; bases not matched to a gene: 0. This CDR3 reads CAISDGGSTDTQYF. CDR3 nucleotide sequence: TGTGCCATCAGTGACGGGGGGAGCACAGATACGCAGTATTTT.

V and J are TRBV5-1 and TRBJ2-5; 7 bases agree with TRBD1. The CDR3 runs to 14 residues. After removal of 1 base from V and 4 bases from J, the junction contained 4 bases not matched to a gene. Germline CDR1 and CDR2: SGHRS and YFSETQ. The DNA for the CDR3 is TGCGCCAGCAGCTTGTCCGGGACAGCAGAGACCCAGTACTTC. Residues: CASSLSGTAETQYF.

This clonotype was seen many times. The chain recombines TRBV13 with TRBJ2-7, with TRBD1 identical over 7 bases. This CDR3 is 13 amino acids long. Germline loops: CDR1 PRHDT, CDR2 FYEKMQ (reference sequence). V shed 2 bases, J shed 3 bases, and the junction held 1 base outside the gene matches. The CDR3 nucleotides read TGTGCCAGCAGCTTACACAGGGGCTACGAGCAGTACTTC. Its translation: CASSLHRGYEQYF.

This clonotype was found many times. The chain has TRBV9 and TRBJ2-1; 15 nucleotides line up with TRBD2. Germline V gene data show CDR1 as SGDLS and CDR2 as YYNGEE. V lost 0 bases to trimming and J lost 9 bases; unmatched junction nucleotides: 7. The CDR3 spans 17 residues. The CDR3 sequence is CASSVVGTSGGSGEQFF. CDR3 DNA sequence: TGTGCCAGCAGCGTAGTAGGGACTAGCGGGGGGTCCGGTGAGCAGTTCTTC. Filled out from reference TRBV9 and TRBJ2-1, the complete variable domain reads DSGVTQTPKHLITATGQRVTLRCSPRSGDLSVYWYQQSLDQGLQFLIQYYNGEERAKGNILERFSAQQFPDLHSELNLSSLELGDSALYFCASSVVGTSGGSGEQFFGPGTRLTVL.

This clonotype was seen a handful of times. The gene calls are TRBV7-3 and TRBJ1-1, with TRBD1 as a possible D gene (5 bases). V lost 1 base, J lost 5 bases, and 8 bases lay in between. Germline V gene lookup returns CDR1 SGHTA and CDR2 FQGTGA. CDR3 length: 13 residues. The DNA for the CDR3 is TGTGCCAGCAGCTTAAAAAGGGGAACTGAAGCTTTCTTT. Its translation: CASSLKRGTEAFF.

This clonotype occurred many times. The rearrangement uses TRBV20-1 and TRBJ2-3; the D gene is possibly TRBD2 (5 bases). CDR1 DFQATT and CDR2 SNEGSKA come from the germline V gene (reference sequence). The V and J ends lost 3 bases and 2 bases respectively, with 15 bases between them. This CDR3 contains 15 residues. The CDR3 reads CSASEAERVTDTQYF. The CDR3 nucleotides are TGCAGTGCTAGCGAGGCGGAGAGGGTCACAGATACGCAGTATTTT.